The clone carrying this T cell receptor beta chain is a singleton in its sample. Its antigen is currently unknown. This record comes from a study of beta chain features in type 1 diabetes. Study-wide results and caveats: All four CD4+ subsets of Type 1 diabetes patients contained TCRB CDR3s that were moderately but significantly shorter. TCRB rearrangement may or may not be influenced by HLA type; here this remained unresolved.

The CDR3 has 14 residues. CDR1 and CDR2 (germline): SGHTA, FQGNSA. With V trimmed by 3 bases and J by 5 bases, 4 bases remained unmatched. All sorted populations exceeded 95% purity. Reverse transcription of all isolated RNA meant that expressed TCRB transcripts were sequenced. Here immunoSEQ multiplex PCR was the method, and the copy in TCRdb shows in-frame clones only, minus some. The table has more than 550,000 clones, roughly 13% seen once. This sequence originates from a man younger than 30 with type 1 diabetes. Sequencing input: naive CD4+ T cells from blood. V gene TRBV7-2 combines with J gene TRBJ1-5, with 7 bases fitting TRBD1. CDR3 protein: CASSFSRGYQPQHF. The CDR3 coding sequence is TGTGCCAGCAGCTTCTCCAGGGGGTATCAGCCCCAGCATTTT.